The rows below give T cell receptor beta chains drawn from one sample of a study of blood T cell repertoires in COVID-19. Generated by immunoSEQ multiplex PCR, the TCRdb table keeps only in-frame clones and is missing some. The sample yields about 280,000 clones, 85% seen once. Sequenced sample: PBMCs or T cells enriched from blood (not recorded which). These receptors came from a woman aged 45-60 years who had recovered from COVID-19. Both conserved end residues are part of each CDR3. Each record gives: D gene, CDR3 length, clone size, V gene, J gene, CDR3 protein. A D gene is named only where the DNA matches it firmly. Expanded clones are given a class, and other clones once, few, many or no size at all.

D gene: TRBD2
CDR3 length: 15
clone size: .
V gene: TRBV5-1
J gene: TRBJ2-2
CDR3 protein: CASSQLAENTGELFF

D gene: .
CDR3 length: 16
clone size: .
V gene: TRBV15
J gene: TRBJ2-3
CDR3 protein: CATSRDGTGSTDTQYF

D gene: .
CDR3 length: 15
clone size: .
V gene: TRBV6-2/TRBV6-3
J gene: TRBJ2-5
CDR3 protein: CASSYLGSTQETQYF

D gene: TRBD1
CDR3 length: 13
clone size: .
V gene: TRBV7-8
J gene: TRBJ1-1
CDR3 protein: CASSLDRRTEAFF

D gene: .
CDR3 length: 13
clone size: many
V gene: TRBV2
J gene: TRBJ2-3
CDR3 protein: CASRAGEMDTQYF

D gene: .
CDR3 length: 16
clone size: .
V gene: TRBV5-1
J gene: TRBJ1-3
CDR3 protein: CASSLQPTGSGNTIYF

D gene: .
CDR3 length: 13
clone size: .
V gene: TRBV12-3/TRBV12-4
J gene: TRBJ1-5
CDR3 protein: CASSLPGVLPQHF

D gene: .
CDR3 length: 15
clone size: .
V gene: TRBV11-3
J gene: TRBJ2-3
CDR3 protein: CASSLDGGVTDTQYF

D gene: .
CDR3 length: 15
clone size: once
V gene: TRBV19
J gene: TRBJ1-1
CDR3 protein: CASTQLSRVGTEAFF

D gene: TRBD2
CDR3 length: 14
clone size: .
V gene: TRBV15
J gene: TRBJ2-2
CDR3 protein: CATATSGNAGELFF

D gene: TRBD1
CDR3 length: 14
clone size: .
V gene: TRBV6-5
J gene: TRBJ2-7
CDR3 protein: CASILDRSAYEQYF

D gene: TRBD1
CDR3 length: 14
clone size: .
V gene: TRBV3-1/TRBV3-2
J gene: TRBJ1-6
CDR3 protein: CASSPDRGFSPLHF

D gene: .
CDR3 length: 14
clone size: .
V gene: TRBV2
J gene: TRBJ1-5
CDR3 protein: CASSEILRNQPQHF

D gene: TRBD2
CDR3 length: 16
clone size: .
V gene: TRBV28
J gene: TRBJ2-3
CDR3 protein: CASSIAGGIGIDTQYF

D gene: .
CDR3 length: 14
clone size: .
V gene: TRBV27
J gene: TRBJ1-5
CDR3 protein: CASSFNSYNQPQHF

D gene: .
CDR3 length: 15
clone size: .
V gene: TRBV6-1
J gene: TRBJ1-3
CDR3 protein: CASSEYPDPGNTIYF